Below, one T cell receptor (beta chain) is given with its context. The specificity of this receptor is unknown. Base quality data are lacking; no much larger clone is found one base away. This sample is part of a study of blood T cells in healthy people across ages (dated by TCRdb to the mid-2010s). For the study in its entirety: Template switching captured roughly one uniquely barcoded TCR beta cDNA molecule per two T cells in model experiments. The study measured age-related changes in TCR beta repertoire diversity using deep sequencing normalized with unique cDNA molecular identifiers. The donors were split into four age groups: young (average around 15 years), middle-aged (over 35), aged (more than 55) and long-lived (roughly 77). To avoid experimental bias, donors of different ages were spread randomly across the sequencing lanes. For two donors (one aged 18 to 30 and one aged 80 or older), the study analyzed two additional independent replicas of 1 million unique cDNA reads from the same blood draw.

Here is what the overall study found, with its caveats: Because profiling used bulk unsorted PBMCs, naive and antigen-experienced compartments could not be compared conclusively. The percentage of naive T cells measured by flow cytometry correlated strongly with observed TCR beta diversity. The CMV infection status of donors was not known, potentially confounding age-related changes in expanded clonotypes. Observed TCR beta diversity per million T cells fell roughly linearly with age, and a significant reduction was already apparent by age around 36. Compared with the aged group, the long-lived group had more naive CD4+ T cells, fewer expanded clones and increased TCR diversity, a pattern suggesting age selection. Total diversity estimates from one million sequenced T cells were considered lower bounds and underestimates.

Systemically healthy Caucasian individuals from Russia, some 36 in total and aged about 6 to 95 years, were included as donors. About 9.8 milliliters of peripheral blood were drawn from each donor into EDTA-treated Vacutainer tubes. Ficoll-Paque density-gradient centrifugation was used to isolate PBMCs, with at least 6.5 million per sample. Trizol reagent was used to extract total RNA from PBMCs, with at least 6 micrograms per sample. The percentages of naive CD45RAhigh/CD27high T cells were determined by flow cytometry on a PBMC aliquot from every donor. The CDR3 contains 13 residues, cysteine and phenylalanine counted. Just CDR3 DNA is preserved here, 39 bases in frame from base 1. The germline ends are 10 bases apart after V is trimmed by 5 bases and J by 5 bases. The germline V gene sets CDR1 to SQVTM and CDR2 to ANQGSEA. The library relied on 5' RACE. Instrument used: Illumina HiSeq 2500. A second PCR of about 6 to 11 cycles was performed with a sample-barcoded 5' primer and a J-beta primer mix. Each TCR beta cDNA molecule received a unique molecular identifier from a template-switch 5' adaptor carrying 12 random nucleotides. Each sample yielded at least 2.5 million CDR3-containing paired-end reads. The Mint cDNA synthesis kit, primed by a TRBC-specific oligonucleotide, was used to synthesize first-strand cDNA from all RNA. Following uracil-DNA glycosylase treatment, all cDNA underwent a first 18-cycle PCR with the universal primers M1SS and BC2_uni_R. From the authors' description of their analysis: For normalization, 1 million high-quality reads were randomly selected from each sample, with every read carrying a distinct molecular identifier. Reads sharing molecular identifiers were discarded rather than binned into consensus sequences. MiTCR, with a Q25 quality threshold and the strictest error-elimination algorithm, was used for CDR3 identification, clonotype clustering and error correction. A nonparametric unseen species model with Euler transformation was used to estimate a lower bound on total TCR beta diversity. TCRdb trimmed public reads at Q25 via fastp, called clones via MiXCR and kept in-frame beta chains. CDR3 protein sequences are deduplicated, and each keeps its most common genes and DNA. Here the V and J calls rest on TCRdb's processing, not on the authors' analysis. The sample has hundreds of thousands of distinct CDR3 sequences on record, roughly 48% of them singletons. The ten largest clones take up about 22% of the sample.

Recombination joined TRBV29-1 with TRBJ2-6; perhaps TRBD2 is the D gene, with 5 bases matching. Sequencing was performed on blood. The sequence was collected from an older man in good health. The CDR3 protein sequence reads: CSVKEARANVLTF. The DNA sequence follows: TGCAGCGTTAAGGAGGCGCGGGCCAACGTCCTGACTTTC.